A single sample gave rise to the 22 T cell receptor beta chains below, sequenced in a study of shared clonotypes between healthy human individuals. Libraries were prepared by immunoSEQ multiplex PCR; TCRdb keeps only in-frame clonotypes and omits some of them. Found here are a few hundred thousand clones, approximately 79% of them singletons; the top ten hold around 12%. Source material: PBMCs. The receptors shown here come from a woman in her thirties or forties in good health. Some clones in this sample may be carry-over from other donors' samples.

The chain couples TRBV5-1 to TRBJ2-2; D is unclear. The germline V gene has CDR1 SGHRS and CDR2 YFSETQ. The CDR3 totals 15 residues. The ends were cut back, 3 bases at V and 1 base at J, with 10 bases in the middle. The DNA of the CDR3 is TGCGCCAGCAGCTCAGCGACGGGGAACACCGGGGAGCTGTTTTTT. Translated: CASSSATGNTGELFF.

V usage is TRBV7-3 and J usage is TRBJ2-1; D is uncertain. CDR3 length equals 12 residues. Germline CDR1 reads SGHTA; CDR2 reads FQGTGA. Deletions cut 5 bases from V and 7 bases from J, with 9 bases between. CDR3 DNA: TGTGCCAGCAGCCCCACTACGAATGAGCAGTTCTTC. Its protein product is CASSPTTNEQFF.

This clone appeared a few times. The chain uses TRBV9 and TRBJ2-5, with a tentative D call TRBD2 (5 bases). There are 14 residues in the CDR3. Germline CDR1 is SGDLS and CDR2 is YYNGEE. Trimming shortened V by 0 bases and J by 5 bases, and 11 bases separated the two germline ends. DNA for the CDR3: TGTGCCAGCAGCGTAGAGGTAGCGAGTGAGACCCAGTACTTC. It specifies CASSVEVASETQYF.

The V and J genes are TRBV2 and TRBJ2-1, with D maybe TRBD1 (6 bases). V was clipped by 9 bases and J by 0 bases, with 15 bases between them. The V gene's germline CDR1 is SNHLY and CDR2 FYNNEI. The CDR3 consists of 15 residues. The CDR3 loop reads CASGGEGSSYNEQFF. In DNA, the CDR3 is TGTGCCAGTGGGGGCGAAGGAAGCTCCTACAATGAGCAGTTCTTC.

The chain combines TRBV2 with TRBJ2-1; 11 positions agree with TRBD2. V lost 6 bases, J lost 5 bases, and 6 bases stayed unmatched. The germline V gene encodes CDR1 SNHLY and CDR2 FYNNEI. The CDR3 has 15 amino acids. The CDR3 region is CASRLPGLADNEQFF. Written as DNA, the CDR3 is TGTGCCAGCAGACTACCGGGACTAGCGGACAATGAGCAGTTCTTC.

The chain carries TRBV18 and TRBJ2-2, with D hard to call. Germline CDR1 reads KGHSH; CDR2 reads LQKENI. V was shortened by 6 bases and J by 2 bases, with 4 bases between the two germline ends. The CDR3 loop spans 12 amino acids. DNA for the CDR3: TGTGCCAGCTCCCTCAACACCGGGGAGCTGTTTTTT. Translation: CASSLNTGELFF.

The genes are TRBV13 and TRBJ2-5; perhaps TRBD1 as D (6 bases). V was trimmed by 5 bases and J by 1 base, leaving 11 bases between them. The CDR3 sequence is 14 residues long. Germline lookup yields CDR1 PRHDT and CDR2 FYEKMQ (reference sequence). CDR3 sequence (DNA): TGTGCCAGCAGCCGCCGAGGGGGCCAAGAGACCCAGTACTTC. Its translation is CASSRRGGQETQYF.

The V call is TRBV27, the J call TRBJ2-7; 7 bases match TRBD1. The CDR3 is 13 amino acids. Germline V gives CDR1 MNHEY, CDR2 SMNVEV (reference sequence). V shed 2 bases, J shed 2 bases, and the junction held 0 bases outside the gene matches. CDR3 amino acids: CASSLRGPYEQYF. CDR3 nucleotide sequence: TGTGCCAGCAGTTTAAGGGGGCCCTACGAGCAGTACTTC.

The genes are TRBV11-2 and TRBJ2-5; unclear D gene. This CDR3 region has 15 residues. Trimming shortened V by 1 base and J by 3 bases, and 12 bases separated the two germline ends. In germline, CDR1 is SGHAT, CDR2 FQNNGV. CDR3 nucleotide sequence: TGTGCCAGCAGCTTAGCGGTCCAAGTTAAAGAGACCCAGTACTTC. Residues: CASSLAVQVKETQYF.

The genes are TRBV19 and TRBJ2-7, with 7 bases aligning to TRBD2. CDR3 length equals 14 residues. CDR1 LNHDA and CDR2 SQIVND come from the germline V gene (reference sequence). Trimming removed 3 bases from V and 6 bases from J; junction bases left unmatched: 8. In DNA, the CDR3 is TGTGCCAGTAGTATGGTAGCGGGTCGGGGCGAGCAGTACTTC. This codes for CASSMVAGRGEQYF. Supplemented by reference TRBV19 and TRBJ2-7, the full variable domain reads DGGITQSPKYLFRKEGQNVTLSCEQNLNHDAMYWYRQDPGQGLRLIYYSQIVNDFQKGDIAEGYSVSREKKESFPLTVTSAQKNPTAFYLCASSMVAGRGEQYFGPGTRLTVT.

The genes are TRBV6-5 and TRBJ1-1; the D is unclear. Between the trimmed V and J ends, which lost 0 bases and 1 base, there was a span of 9 bases. This CDR3 comprises 15 residues. Per germline, CDR1 MNHEY and CDR2 SVGAGI. The CDR3 DNA reads as TGTGCCAGCAGTTACTCGATGGGTGCGAACACTGAAGCTTTCTTT. This encodes CASSYSMGANTEAFF.

The genes are TRBV11-2 and TRBJ2-7; D may be TRBD1 (6 bases). The V gene's germline CDR1 is SGHAT and CDR2 FQNNGV. The germline V and J ends were trimmed by 1 base and 2 bases, with 12 bases remaining between them. The CDR3 has 15 amino acids. The CDR3 region has the DNA TGTGCCAGCAGCTTAGTTCGTGGGGGCCCCTACGAGCAGTACTTC. This gives the protein CASSLVRGGPYEQYF.

The V gene is TRBV4-1, the J gene TRBJ1-2, with D possibly TRBD1 on 5 matching bases. V dropped 1 base and J dropped 3 bases, with 12 bases sitting between them. The CDR3 runs to 15 residues. From germline, CDR1 is MGHRA and CDR2 YSYEKL. The CDR3 nucleotides are TGCGCCAGCAGCCAAGTGATCGACAGACACTATGGCTACACCTTC. It specifies CASSQVIDRHYGYTF.

Comments on this clone: This likely stems from a read error, as it lies one base from a far larger clone. CDR3 sequence: CASSPPVGQNTEAFF. CDR3 DNA: TGTGCCAGCTCACCACCGGTGGGACAGAACACTGAAGCTTTCTTT. The V gene is TRBV18, the J gene TRBJ1-1, with D possibly matching TRBD1 (6 bases). The CDR3 runs to 15 residues. Per the germline V gene, CDR1 is KGHSH and CDR2 is LQKENI. V lost 0 bases and J 1 base, leaving 9 bases between the germline ends.

This clone was seen once. The genes are TRBV4-2 and TRBJ1-6; possibly TRBD1 for D (5 bases). There are 14 residues in the CDR3. V dropped 0 bases and J dropped 9 bases, with 9 bases sitting between them. Germline-derived CDR1 and CDR2 are LGHNA and YNFKEQ. CDR3 sequence reads: CASSQEGEGSPLHF. CDR3 sequence (DNA): TGTGCCAGCAGCCAAGAGGGGGAAGGTTCACCCCTCCACTTT.

V gene TRBV19 combines with J gene TRBJ2-5; TRBD1 agrees at 9 bases. This CDR3 has 14 residues. With V trimmed by 5 bases and J by 4 bases, 5 bases remained unmatched. Germline V gene sequence: CDR1 LNHDA, CDR2 SQIVND (reference sequence). CDR3 in DNA: TGTGCCAGTAGTCCCTCGGACAGGGGAGAGACCCAGTACTTC. Its protein is CASSPSDRGETQYF.

The CDR3 reads CAISESAGVGDNEQFF. The CDR3 region has the DNA TGTGCCATCAGTGAGTCGGCGGGAGTGGGAGACAATGAGCAGTTCTTC. The V gene is TRBV10-3, the J gene TRBJ2-1; the match to TRBD2 covers 7 bases. Per germline, CDR1 ENHRY and CDR2 SYGVKD. The V and J ends lost 0 bases and 5 bases, in that order; junction bases with no gene match: 7. CDR3 length: 16 residues.

This chain connects TRBV28 to TRBJ1-3, with 8 bases that match TRBD1. Looked up from germline, CDR1 is MDHEN and CDR2 is SYDVKM. V lost 1 base to trimming and J lost 0 bases; unmatched junction nucleotides: 2. CDR3 size: 16 residues. CDR3 loop: CASSLSGQGSGNTIYF. The CDR3 region has the DNA TGTGCCAGCAGTTTATCCGGACAGGGCTCTGGAAACACCATATATTTT.

As to this clone: Possible read error: a much larger clone is one base away. Other DNA sequences of this sample code for an identical CDR3. The chain carries TRBV6-6 and TRBJ1-2, with 9 nucleotides matching TRBD1. There are 15 residues in the CDR3. Per the germline V gene, CDR1 is MNHNY and CDR2 is SVGAGI (reference sequence). The CDR3 region is CASSSPGTGLFGYTF. The CDR3 nucleotides read TGTGCCAGCAGTTCCCCCGGGACAGGGTTGTTTGGCTACACTTTC.

The count of this clone is one. This sequence joins TRBV16 and TRBJ1-1; TRBD1 agrees at 9 bases. This CDR3 contains 17 residues. Trimming removed 2 bases from V and 3 bases from J; junction bases left unmatched: 10. Germline V gene data show CDR1 as KGHSY and CDR2 as FQNENV. CDR3 loop: CASSQGDRATGYTEAFF. CDR3 DNA sequence: TGTGCCAGCAGCCAAGGGGACAGGGCGACGGGTTACACTGAAGCTTTCTTT.

This rearrangement joins TRBV5-4 to TRBJ1-2; no firm D call. This CDR3 is 13 amino acids long. Trimming removed 2 bases from V and 2 bases from J, with 7 bases in between. Looked up from germline, CDR1 is SGHNT and CDR2 is YYREEE (reference sequence). CDR3 bases: TGTGCCAGCAGCTTTCCAGAGAACTATGGCTACACCTTC. Translation: CASSFPENYGYTF.

Here the CDR3 DNA reads TGTGCCAGCTCACCACCGATGACTAGCGGGAACTACGAGCAGTACTTC. As protein: CASSPPMTSGNYEQYF. The chain couples TRBV18 to TRBJ2-7, with 11 bases matching TRBD2. Germline CDR1 KGHSH, CDR2 LQKENI. V gave up 0 bases and J gave up 3 bases; unmatched junction bases: 4. The CDR3 runs to 16 residues.